This T cell receptor (beta chain) was found in a study of T cell responses to AZD1222 COVID-19 vaccine. Study-wide results and caveats: Baseline seropositivity occurred in only a handful of AZD1222 recipients. Spike was spanned by vaccine-associated CD4 TCRs, which were dominant at 160-218 and 743-854.

Method: immunoSEQ multiplex PCR; TCRdb's copy keeps in-frame clones and lacks some. The sample records about 120,000 clones, over 80% being singletons. As to this clone: Its antigen is still unknown.

This material consisted of peripheral blood, taken on day 0 of AZD1222 vaccination. This clonotype was sampled from an adult in good health.

The CDR3: CASSYSGGTYEQYF. In DNA form, the CDR3 reads TGTGCCAGCAGTTACTCAGGCGGAACCTACGAGCAGTACTTC. This chain uses TRBV6-2 or TRBV6-3 with TRBJ2-7; the D is unclear. V lost 0 bases, J lost 2 bases, and 8 bases lay in between. Germline CDR1 is MNHEY and CDR2 is SVGEGT. The CDR3 extends over 14 amino acids.